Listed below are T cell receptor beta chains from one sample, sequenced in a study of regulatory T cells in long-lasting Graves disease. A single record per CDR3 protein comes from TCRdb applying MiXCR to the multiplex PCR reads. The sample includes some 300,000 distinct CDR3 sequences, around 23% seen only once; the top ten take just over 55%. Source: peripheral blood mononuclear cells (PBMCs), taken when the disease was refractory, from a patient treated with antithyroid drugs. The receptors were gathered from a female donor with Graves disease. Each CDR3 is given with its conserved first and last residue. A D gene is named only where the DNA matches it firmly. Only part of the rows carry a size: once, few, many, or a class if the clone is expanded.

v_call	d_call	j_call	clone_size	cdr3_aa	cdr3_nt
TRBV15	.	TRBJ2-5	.	CATSRDSGPQETQYF	TGTGCCACCAGCAGGGACAGTGGCCCCCAAGAGACCCAGTACTTC
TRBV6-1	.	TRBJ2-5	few	CATGRKETQYF	TGTGCCACCGGGCGGAAAGAGACCCAGTACTTC
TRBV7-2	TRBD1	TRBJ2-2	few	CASSLTGTANTGELFF	TGTGCCAGCAGCTTAACCGGGACAGCAAACACCGGGGAGCTGTTTTTT
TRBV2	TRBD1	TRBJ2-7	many	CASTRDREAVYYEQYF	TGTGCCAGCACGAGGGACAGGGAGGCGGTTTACTACGAGCAGTACTTC
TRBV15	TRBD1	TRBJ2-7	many	CATSLDRGAYEQYF	TGTGCCACCAGCTTGGACAGGGGAGCCTACGAGCAGTACTTC
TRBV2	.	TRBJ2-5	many	CASSRDYEETQYF	TGTGCCAGCAGCCGGGATTACGAAGAGACCCAGTACTTC
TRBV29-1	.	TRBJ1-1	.	CSVQGVLRAFF	TGCAGCGTCCAAGGGGTACTGAGGGCTTTCTTT
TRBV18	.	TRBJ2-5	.	CASSSGERETQYF	TGTGCCAGCTCTTCCGGGGAGAGGGAGACCCAGTACTTC
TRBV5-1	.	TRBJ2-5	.	CASNLGQVQETQYF	TGCGCCAGCAACTTGGGTCAGGTTCAAGAGACCCAGTACTTC
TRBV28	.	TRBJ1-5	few	CASSFFPGRSNQPQHF	TGTGCCAGCAGTTTTTTTCCTGGTAGGAGCAATCAGCCCCAGCATTTT
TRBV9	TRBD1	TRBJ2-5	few	CASTGTDQETQYF	TGTGCCAGCACAGGGACAGACCAAGAGACCCAGTACTTC
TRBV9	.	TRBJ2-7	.	CASSVGGLTPGTYEQYF	TGTGCCAGCAGCGTAGGCGGACTAACCCCCGGAACCTACGAGCAGTACTTC
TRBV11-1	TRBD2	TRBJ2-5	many	CASSTGLAGGETQYF	TGTGCCAGCAGCACCGGACTAGCGGGAGGGGAGACCCAGTACTTC
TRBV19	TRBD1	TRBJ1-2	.	CASRDPGTGADYGYTF	TGTGCCAGTAGAGACCCCGGGACAGGGGCGGACTATGGCTACACCTTC
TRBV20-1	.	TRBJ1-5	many	CSASRDGNQPQHF	TGCAGTGCGTCCCGGGACGGCAATCAGCCCCAGCATTTT
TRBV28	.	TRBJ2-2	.	CASSLWGYGGELFF	TGTGCCAGCAGTTTATGGGGGTATGGCGGGGAGCTGTTTTTT
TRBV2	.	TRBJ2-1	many	CASIGGEQFF	TGTGCCAGCATTGGTGGTGAGCAGTTCTTC
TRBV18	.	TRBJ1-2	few	CASSPAGNYGYTF	TGTGCCAGCTCACCAGCAGGCAACTATGGCTACACCTTC
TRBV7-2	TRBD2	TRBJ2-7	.	CASSLGGLAGGTAYEQYF	TGTGCCAGCAGCTTAGGGGGACTAGCGGGAGGGACTGCCTACGAGCAGTACTTC
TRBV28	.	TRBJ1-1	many	CASKSGNTEAFF	TGTGCCAGCAAATCAGGGAACACTGAAGCTTTCTTT
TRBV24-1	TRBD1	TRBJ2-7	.	CATSTGTGRNEQYF	TGTGCCACCAGCACCGGGACAGGGAGGAACGAGCAGTACTTC
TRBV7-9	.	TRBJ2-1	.	CASSQAELRPYNEQFF	TGTGCCAGCAGCCAAGCGGAGTTGCGACCTTACAATGAGCAGTTCTTC
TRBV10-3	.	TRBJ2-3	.	CAISENRDSGTDTQYF	TGTGCCATCAGTGAGAACCGGGACTCCGGCACAGATACGCAGTATTTT
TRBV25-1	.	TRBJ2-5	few	CASSVWETQYF	TGTGCCAGCAGTGTGTGGGAGACCCAGTACTTC
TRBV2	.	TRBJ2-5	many	CASSEGGGPRETQYF	TGTGCCAGCAGTGAAGGGGGGGGGCCTCGGGAGACCCAGTACTTC
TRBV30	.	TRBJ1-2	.	CAWSVGQLDGYTF	TGTGCCTGGAGTGTAGGCCAGCTCGATGGCTACACCTTC
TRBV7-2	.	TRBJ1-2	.	CASSLVGSDGYTF	TGTGCCAGCAGCTTAGTCGGATCAGATGGCTACACCTTC
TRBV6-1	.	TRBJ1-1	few	CASAPWNTEAFF	TGTGCCAGCGCTCCATGGAACACTGAAGCTTTCTTT
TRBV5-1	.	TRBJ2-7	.	CASSIPGPSSYEQYF	TGCGCCAGCAGCATTCCGGGACCCAGCTCCTACGAGCAGTACTTC
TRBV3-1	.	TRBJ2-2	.	CASADRQTGELFF	TGTGCCAGCGCTGACAGACAAACCGGGGAGCTGTTTTTT
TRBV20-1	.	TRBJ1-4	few	CSAIVQGSNEKLFF	TGCAGTGCTATAGTCCAGGGGTCTAATGAAAAACTGTTTTTT
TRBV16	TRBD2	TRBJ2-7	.	CASSQGTSGIEEQYF	TGTGCCAGCAGCCAGGGGACTAGCGGGATTGAAGAGCAGTACTTC
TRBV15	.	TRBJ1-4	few	CAAGTGGIPTNEKLFF	TGTGCCGCCGGGACCGGGGGAATTCCAACTAATGAAAAACTGTTTTTT
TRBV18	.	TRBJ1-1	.	CASSEYDRGEAFF	TGTGCCAGCTCCGAATACGACCGGGGTGAAGCTTTCTTT
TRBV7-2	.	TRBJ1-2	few	CASSRDIYGYTF	TGTGCCAGCAGCCGGGACATTTATGGCTACACCTTC
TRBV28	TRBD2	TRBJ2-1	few	CASSSGAAGDISYNEQFF	TGTGCCAGCAGTTCGGGGGCAGCGGGAGATATCTCCTACAATGAGCAGTTCTTC
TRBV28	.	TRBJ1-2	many	CASSLRGNGYTF	TGTGCCAGCAGTCTCAGGGGTAATGGCTACACCTTC
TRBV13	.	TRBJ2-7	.	CASSSWSSYEQYF	TGTGCCAGCAGCTCCTGGAGCTCCTACGAGCAGTACTTC
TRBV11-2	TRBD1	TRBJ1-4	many	CASSLGTGSEKLFF	TGTGCCAGCAGCTTAGGGACAGGGAGTGAAAAACTGTTTTTT
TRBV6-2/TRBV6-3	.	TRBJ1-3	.	CASSYLQGRGNTIHF	TGTGCCAGCAGTTACCTGCAGGGTCGTGGAAACACCATACATTTT
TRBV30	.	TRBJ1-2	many	CAWSAWPDYGYTF	TGTGCCTGGAGTGCGTGGCCAGACTATGGCTACACCTTC
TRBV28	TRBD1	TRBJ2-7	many	CASRAAGTGFYEQYF	TGTGCCAGCAGGGCGGCCGGGACAGGTTTCTACGAGCAGTACTTC
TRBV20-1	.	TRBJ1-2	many	CSAREEGYGYTF	TGCAGTGCTAGAGAGGAGGGGTATGGCTACACCTTC
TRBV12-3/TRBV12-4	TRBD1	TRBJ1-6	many	CASSPGTGGLSPLHF	TGTGCCAGCAGCCCAGGGACAGGGGGTCTTTCACCCCTCCACTTT
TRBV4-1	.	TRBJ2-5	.	CASSPRRLGSPQETQYF	TGCGCCAGCAGCCCAAGGAGACTTGGCAGCCCTCAAGAGACCCAGTACTTC
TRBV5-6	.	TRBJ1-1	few	CASSPAQTAEAFF	TGTGCCAGCAGCCCAGCCCAGACAGCTGAAGCTTTCTTT
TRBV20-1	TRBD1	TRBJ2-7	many	CSASGDSSYEQYF	TGCAGTGCTAGTGGGGACAGCTCCTACGAGCAGTACTTC
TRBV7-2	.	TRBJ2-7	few	CASSLEGGAYEQYF	TGTGCCAGCAGCTTAGAGGGCGGAGCCTACGAGCAGTACTTC
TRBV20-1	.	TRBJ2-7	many	CSAPRIYEQYF	TGCAGTGCTCCGAGGATCTACGAGCAGTACTTC
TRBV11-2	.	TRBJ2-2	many	CASSLVRADSGELFF	TGTGCCAGCAGCTTAGTCCGGGCCGACAGCGGGGAGCTGTTTTTT
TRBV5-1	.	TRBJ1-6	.	CASRARQYNSPLHF	TGCGCCAGCAGGGCACGACAATATAATTCACCCCTCCACTTT
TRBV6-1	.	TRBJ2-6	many	CASSNRAFNSGANVLTF	TGTGCCAGCAGCAACAGGGCATTTAACTCTGGGGCCAACGTCCTGACTTTC
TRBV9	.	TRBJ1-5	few	CASSSDTGQPQHF	TGTGCCAGCAGCTCAGACACGGGTCAGCCCCAGCATTTT
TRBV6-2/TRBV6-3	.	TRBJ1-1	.	CASRLTRSTEAFF	TGTGCCAGCAGATTGACTAGGAGCACTGAAGCTTTCTTT
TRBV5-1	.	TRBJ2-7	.	CASSFEEAYEQYF	TGCGCCAGCAGCTTTGAGGAAGCCTACGAGCAGTACTTC